The rows below give T cell receptor beta chains drawn from one sample of a study of blood T cell repertoires in COVID-19. Generated by immunoSEQ multiplex PCR, the TCRdb table keeps only in-frame clones and is missing some. The sample holds around 170,000 clones, over 75% seen once. The sequencing sample was made of peripheral blood. The receptors stem from a man between 65 and 85 years old who had recovered from COVID-19. Both conserved end residues are part of each CDR3. The D gene is left open where the match is weak. Only some rows state a clone size, as once, few, many or a class for expanded clones.

J	size	V	D	CDR3	DNA
TRBJ2-6	.	TRBV9	.	CASSLDSSGANVLTF	TGTGCCAGCAGCCTGGACTCTTCTGGGGCCAACGTCCTGACTTTC
TRBJ1-1	.	TRBV5-1	.	CASNPRAGMNTEAFF	TGCGCCAGCAATCCTAGGGCAGGGATGAACACTGAAGCTTTCTTT
TRBJ2-5	once	TRBV12-3/TRBV12-4	.	CASSLSSETQYF	TGTGCCAGCAGTTTATCTTCTGAGACCCAGTACTTC
TRBJ2-5	.	TRBV5-1	TRBD2	CASSLDPGRGETQYF	TGCGCCAGCAGCTTGGACCCCGGGAGGGGCGAGACCCAGTACTTC
TRBJ1-5	.	TRBV6-1	.	CASSEGSLVSNQPQHF	TGTGCCAGCAGTGAAGGTAGCCTGGTCTCCAATCAGCCCCAGCATTTT
TRBJ2-3	.	TRBV19	TRBD1	CASSSPPADRGADTQYF	TGTGCCAGTAGTTCCCCGCCGGCGGACAGGGGGGCAGATACGCAGTATTTT
TRBJ2-3	.	TRBV29-1	.	CSGVAATRTDTQYF	TGCAGCGGAGTAGCAGCCACTCGCACAGATACGCAGTATTTT
TRBJ1-2	.	TRBV3-1/TRBV3-2	.	CASSQPGQNYGYTF	TGTGCCAGCAGCCAACCCGGACAGAACTATGGCTACACCTTC
TRBJ2-4	.	TRBV7-9	TRBD2	CASTPGLAENIQYF	TGTGCCAGCACCCCGGGACTAGCCGAAAACATTCAGTACTTC
TRBJ2-5	.	TRBV12-3/TRBV12-4	.	CASKAGLETQYF	TGTGCCAGCAAGGCGGGCCTGGAGACCCAGTACTTC
TRBJ1-1	.	TRBV3-1/TRBV3-2	TRBD1	CASSQQGASTEAFF	TGTGCCAGCAGCCAACAGGGGGCGAGCACTGAAGCTTTCTTT
TRBJ2-2	.	TRBV11-2	TRBD2	CASSFPLAGGPTGELFF	TGTGCCAGCAGCTTCCCTCTAGCGGGAGGGCCCACCGGGGAGCTGTTTTTT
TRBJ1-5	.	TRBV7-8	.	CASSLLRGQVKSQPQHF	TGTGCCAGCAGCTTATTAAGAGGGCAGGTAAAGTCGCAGCCCCAGCATTTT
TRBJ2-1	.	TRBV5-1	.	CASSSLAGASYNEQFF	TGCGCCAGCAGCTCCCTGGCGGGGGCCTCCTACAATGAGCAGTTCTTC
TRBJ1-1	once	TRBV6-2/TRBV6-3	.	CASSVLAMNTEAFF	TGTGCCAGCAGTGTCTTAGCCATGAACACTGAAGCTTTCTTT
TRBJ1-1	once	TRBV30	TRBD1	CAWSVLGQGAEAFF	TGTGCCTGGAGTGTACTAGGGCAGGGGGCTGAAGCTTTCTTT
TRBJ2-1	few	TRBV4-2	TRBD2	CASSQPTSGSYNEQFF	TGTGCCAGCAGCCAGCCCACTAGCGGCTCCTACAATGAGCAGTTCTTC
TRBJ2-7	.	TRBV7-9	TRBD2	CASSSGLARPYEQYF	TGTGCCAGCAGCTCGGGACTAGCGAGGCCCTACGAGCAGTACTTC
TRBJ2-1	.	TRBV19	.	CASSSRAQSRDEQFF	TGTGCCAGTAGTAGTAGGGCCCAATCGAGGGATGAGCAGTTCTTC
TRBJ2-4	.	TRBV6-2/TRBV6-3	.	CASSSRDFKNIQYF	TGTGCCAGCAGTTCCCGGGACTTCAAAAACATTCAGTACTTC
TRBJ1-5	.	TRBV18	.	CASSPGQTNQPQHF	TGTGCCAGCTCACCCGGACAGACCAATCAGCCCCAGCATTTT
TRBJ2-7	.	TRBV6-2/TRBV6-3	TRBD2	CASSFWDYSYEQYF	TGTGCCAGCAGTTTCTGGGACTACTCCTACGAGCAGTACTTC
TRBJ2-1	.	TRBV3-1/TRBV3-2	TRBD2	CASSHRPGLAGVRVRNYNEQFF	TGTGCCAGCAGCCATAGGCCGGGACTAGCGGGAGTGCGGGTTCGGAATTACAATGAGCAGTTCTTC
TRBJ1-6	.	TRBV18	.	CASSASGHRNSPLHF	TGTGCCAGCTCGGCCTCGGGACATCGAAATTCACCCCTCCACTTT
TRBJ2-7	once	TRBV3-1/TRBV3-2	TRBD1	CASSYADGTGFHEQYF	TGTGCCAGCAGCTATGCGGACGGGACAGGGTTCCACGAGCAGTACTTC
TRBJ1-3	.	TRBV11-2	.	CASSPGGTIYF	TGTGCCAGCAGCCCCGGGGGCACCATATATTTT
TRBJ2-5	.	TRBV13	TRBD1	CASSLRTGISQETQYF	TGTGCCAGCAGCTTAAGGACAGGGATAAGTCAAGAGACCCAGTACTTC
TRBJ2-7	.	TRBV5-1	.	CASSNGNPRTYEQYF	TGCGCCAGCAGCAACGGAAACCCCAGGACCTACGAGCAGTACTTC